This T cell receptor (beta chain) was identified in a study of identical twins. Findings and limits, study-wide: Memory repertoires showed no such pattern, whereas abundant cord blood beta clonotypes carried fewer insertions. Twin-shared out-of-frame alpha sequences showed excess low generation probability. Its conclusions, products of cross-sectional statistical analysis, did not come from following the same donors.

Template switching, a step in the protocol, added a universal primer site, and cDNA carried unique molecular identifiers. TCRdb called the 5' RACE reads again in MiXCR, with one record for every CDR3 protein. The repertoire holds 1.5 million or so distinct CDR3 sequences, with about 32% as singletons. In its sample, this clonotype was seen many times. Antigen: not known. Its ends do not fully match the called genes, so a read error is possible. The TCR originated in a newborn girl in good health. Source material: cord blood.

The CDR3 sequence: CASSLVGLAKNIQYF. In DNA, the CDR3 is TGTGCCAGCAGCTTAGTTGGGCTAGCCAAAAACATTCAGTACTTC. The chain carries TRBV5-1 and TRBJ2-4; no reliable D call. The germline V gene encodes CDR1 SGHRS and CDR2 YFSETQ. The CDR3 sequence is 15 residues long.